This T cell receptor beta chain is from a study of blood T cell repertoires in COVID-19. Study-wide context: Samples representing acute and convalescent COVID-19 were sourced from the United States, Italy and Spain. The analysed material was cDNA or gDNA that came from T cells, B-cell-depleted T cells, or PBMCs.

Two negative PCRs, clearance, or symptom resolution had been documented for recovered Cohort 3 donors. Only a few counts were recorded for this clone. The CDR3 loop spans 14 amino acids. Germline assignment: CDR1 SGHTA and CDR2 FQGNSA. V was clipped by 1 base and J by 4 bases, with 10 bases between them. Produced via immunoSEQ multiplex PCR; TCRdb's table is partial and in-frame only. This table holds roughly 380,000 clones, 70% to 90% found once. Input material: PBMCs or T cells enriched from blood (not recorded which). J is TRBJ1-1 and V is TRBV7-2; possibly TRBD1 for D (6 bases). The clonotype comes from a man aged 25-40 years who had recovered from COVID-19. CDR3 protein: CASSLGKGGTEAFF. The DNA for the CDR3 is TGTGCCAGCAGCTTAGGGAAAGGGGGCACTGAAGCTTTCTTT.